Included here is one T cell receptor beta chain sequence, with context. Antigen unknown. This specimen comes from a study of radiotherapy plus CTLA-4 blockade in lung cancer. In the study overall: There were objective responses in roughly 17% of patients, and over 30% had disease control.

Study results and caveats: Early blood T cell clone dynamics reportedly forecast response best, with interferon-beta. Peripheral blood showed expansion of tumor-derived TCR clones after radiotherapy and ipilimumab.

This CDR3 has 13 amino acids. The V end lost 2 bases, the J end lost 6 bases, and 10 bases lay between the germline ends. Germline V gene lookup returns CDR1 MDHEN and CDR2 SYDVKM. The protocol was immunoSEQ multiplex PCR, while the TCRdb copy is restricted to in-frame clones and leaves out a portion. Altogether tens of thousands of clones are present, 79% being singletons, with the ten largest covering approximately 15%. V gene TRBV28 combines with J gene TRBJ1-1; D unresolved. This clonotype was sampled from a human donor with non-small cell lung cancer that progressed on radiotherapy plus ipilimumab. Specimen: peripheral blood, collected from a patient treated with radiotherapy plus ipilimumab. The CDR3 region has the DNA TGTGCCAGCAGTTTAGACGGGGAGGCTGAAGCTTTCTTT. Its translation is CASSLDGEAEAFF.